What follows are 4 T cell receptor beta chains derived from one specimen sequenced in a study of blood T cells in healthy people across ages. A second about 6 to 12 cycle PCR used barcoded and J-beta primers. TCRdb itself ran the 5' RACE reads through MiXCR, one entry per CDR3 protein. The repertoire holds under 2 million distinct CDR3 sequences, 30% to 35% seen once, with 11% in the top ten. Sequenced: blood. Receptor source: a woman aged 25-40 years in good health.

The table lists this clonotype with a count of one. The V call is TRBV6-6, the J call TRBJ2-5; no clear D gene. The germline V and J ends were trimmed by 2 bases and 0 bases, with 7 bases remaining between them. CDR1 and CDR2 (germline): MNHNY, SVGAGI (reference sequence). The CDR3 runs to 14 residues. This chain's CDR3 is CASSYGPYQETQYF. DNA for the CDR3: TGTGCCAGCAGTTACGGGCCGTACCAAGAGACCCAGTACTTC.

The V and J genes are TRBV11-3 and TRBJ2-3; D is unresolved. This CDR3 has 13 amino acids. Germline V lookup: CDR1 SGHNT, CDR2 YENEEA. Trimming took off 5 bases at V and 3 bases at J, with 9 bases between the two ends. The DNA of the CDR3 is TGTGCCAGCAGCACGCAGTTTACAGATACGCAGTATTTT. This sequence encodes CASSTQFTDTQYF.

This chain links TRBV27 with TRBJ2-1; 12 bases are shared with TRBD2. After removal of 2 bases from V and 2 bases from J, the junction contained 16 bases not matched to a gene. CDR1 is MNHEY, CDR2 SMNVEV, per germline (reference sequence). The CDR3 is 21 residues long. Here the CDR3 reads CASSLGLAGGLRKAPYNEQFF. CDR3 DNA: TGTGCCAGCAGTTTAGGTCTAGCGGGAGGGCTGCGTAAAGCACCCTACAATGAGCAGTTCTTC.

J is TRBJ2-3 and V is TRBV9, with D possibly being TRBD2 (5 bases). Germline V gene lookup returns CDR1 SGDLS and CDR2 YYNGEE. Deletions cut 5 bases from V and 3 bases from J, with 19 bases between. This CDR3 is built from 16 residues. CDR3 protein: CASSQGEASLTDTQYF. The CDR3 nucleotides are TGTGCCAGCAGTCAAGGAGAGGCTAGCCTTACAGATACGCAGTATTTT.